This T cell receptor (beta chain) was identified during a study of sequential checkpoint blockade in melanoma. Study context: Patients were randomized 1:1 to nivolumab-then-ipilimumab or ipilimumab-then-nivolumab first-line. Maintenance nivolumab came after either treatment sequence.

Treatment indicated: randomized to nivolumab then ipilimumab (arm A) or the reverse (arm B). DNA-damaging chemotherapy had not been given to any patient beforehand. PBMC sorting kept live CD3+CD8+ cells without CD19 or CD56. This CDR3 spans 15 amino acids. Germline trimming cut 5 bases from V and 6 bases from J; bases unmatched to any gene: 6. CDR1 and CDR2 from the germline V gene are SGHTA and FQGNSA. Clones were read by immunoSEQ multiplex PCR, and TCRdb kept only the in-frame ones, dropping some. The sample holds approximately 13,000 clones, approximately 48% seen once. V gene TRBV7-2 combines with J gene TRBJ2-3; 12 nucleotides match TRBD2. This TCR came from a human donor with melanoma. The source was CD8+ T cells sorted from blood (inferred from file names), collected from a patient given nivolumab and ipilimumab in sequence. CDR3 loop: CASSTTSGSLDTQYF. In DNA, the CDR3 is TGTGCCAGCAGCACGACTAGCGGGAGTTTGGATACGCAGTATTTT. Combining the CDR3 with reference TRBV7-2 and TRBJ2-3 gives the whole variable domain GAGVSQSPSNKVTEKGKDVELRCDPISGHTALYWYRQSLGQGLEFLIYFQGNSAPDKSGLPSDRFSAERTGGSVSTLTIQRTQQEDSAVYLCASSTTSGSLDTQYFGPGTRLTVL.